The rows below give T cell receptor beta chains drawn from one sample of a study of T cell responses to AZD1222 COVID-19 vaccine. Libraries were prepared by immunoSEQ multiplex PCR; TCRdb keeps only in-frame clonotypes and omits some of them. Of roughly 120,000 clones listed, around 90% are singletons. The source was peripheral blood, collected 28 days after the second AZD1222 dose. Every receptor here comes from an adult who received the AZD1222 COVID-19 vaccine. CDR3s include the opening cysteine and the closing phenylalanine or tryptophan. Fields, in order: clone size, D gene, V gene, J gene, CDR3 protein, CDR3 DNA. A D gene is named only where the DNA matches it firmly. Expanded clones are given a class, and other clones once, few, many or no size at all.

abundance: .; d_gene: .; v_gene: TRBV28; j_gene: TRBJ1-5; CDR3aa: CASSRGHQPQHF; CDR3nt: TGTGCCAGCAGTCGGGGTCATCAGCCCCAGCATTTT
abundance: .; d_gene: .; v_gene: TRBV29-1; j_gene: TRBJ2-7; CDR3aa: CSVSWAREQYF; CDR3nt: TGCAGCGTTTCTTGGGCTCGGGAGCAGTACTTC
abundance: .; d_gene: .; v_gene: TRBV4-1; j_gene: TRBJ1-5; CDR3aa: CASSQDENQFHPQHF; CDR3nt: TGCGCCAGCAGCCAAGATGAGAACCAGTTTCATCCCCAGCATTTT
abundance: .; d_gene: .; v_gene: TRBV5-1; j_gene: TRBJ2-2; CDR3aa: CASSQGIGQTGELFF; CDR3nt: TGCGCCAGCAGCCAAGGGATAGGACAGACCGGGGAGCTGTTTTTT
abundance: .; d_gene: .; v_gene: TRBV2; j_gene: TRBJ1-2; CDR3aa: CASSQQALSSYGYTF; CDR3nt: TGTGCCAGCAGCCAACAGGCATTATCCAGCTATGGCTACACCTTC
abundance: .; d_gene: .; v_gene: TRBV5-6; j_gene: TRBJ2-1; CDR3aa: CASSLMVIAEHYNEQFF; CDR3nt: TGTGCCAGCAGCTTGATGGTTATAGCGGAGCACTACAATGAGCAGTTCTTC
abundance: .; d_gene: TRBD1; v_gene: TRBV5-6; j_gene: TRBJ2-7; CDR3aa: CASSIGQGSYEQYF; CDR3nt: TGTGCCAGCAGCATAGGACAGGGATCCTACGAGCAGTACTTC
abundance: once; d_gene: .; v_gene: TRBV27; j_gene: TRBJ1-2; CDR3aa: CASSPPPGRVYNYGYTF; CDR3nt: TGTGCCAGCAGTCCGCCCCCAGGCAGGGTGTATAACTATGGCTACACCTTC
abundance: few; d_gene: .; v_gene: TRBV29-1; j_gene: TRBJ1-1; CDR3aa: CSVERRGAFF; CDR3nt: TGCAGCGTTGAAAGGCGAGGAGCTTTCTTT
abundance: .; d_gene: .; v_gene: TRBV27; j_gene: TRBJ1-2; CDR3aa: CASSFSGRSYGYTF; CDR3nt: TGTGCCAGCAGTTTTTCCGGACGAAGCTATGGCTACACCTTC
abundance: .; d_gene: TRBD1; v_gene: TRBV18; j_gene: TRBJ2-5; CDR3aa: CASSPQQGGAETQYF; CDR3nt: TGTGCCAGCTCACCCCAACAGGGGGGAGCAGAGACCCAGTACTTC
abundance: few; d_gene: TRBD1; v_gene: TRBV9; j_gene: TRBJ1-1; CDR3aa: CASSVGVGTGDTEAFF; CDR3nt: TGTGCCAGCAGCGTAGGCGTCGGGACAGGGGACACTGAAGCTTTCTTT
abundance: few; d_gene: TRBD2; v_gene: TRBV19; j_gene: TRBJ2-5; CDR3aa: CASRPGLAETQYF; CDR3nt: TGTGCCAGTAGACCTGGACTAGCGGAGACCCAGTACTTC
abundance: .; d_gene: .; v_gene: TRBV5-1; j_gene: TRBJ1-2; CDR3aa: CASSLMLGSNYGYTF; CDR3nt: TGCGCCAGCAGCTTGATGCTCGGTTCTAACTATGGCTACACCTTC
abundance: once; d_gene: TRBD1; v_gene: TRBV5-1; j_gene: TRBJ1-3; CDR3aa: CASSPRTGAEGNTIYF; CDR3nt: TGCGCCAGCAGCCCACGGACAGGGGCGGAGGGAAACACCATATATTTT
abundance: .; d_gene: TRBD1; v_gene: TRBV5-1; j_gene: TRBJ2-5; CDR3aa: CASSRAGQGGQETQYF; CDR3nt: TGCGCCAGCAGCCGAGCCGGACAGGGGGGCCAAGAGACCCAGTACTTC
abundance: .; d_gene: .; v_gene: TRBV2; j_gene: TRBJ1-2; CDR3aa: CASSELGTYGYTF; CDR3nt: TGTGCCAGCAGTGAATTAGGGACCTATGGCTACACCTTC
abundance: once; d_gene: .; v_gene: TRBV28; j_gene: TRBJ1-2; CDR3aa: CASRSIEGGGYGYTF; CDR3nt: TGTGCCAGCAGAAGTATAGAGGGGGGAGGGTATGGCTACACCTTC